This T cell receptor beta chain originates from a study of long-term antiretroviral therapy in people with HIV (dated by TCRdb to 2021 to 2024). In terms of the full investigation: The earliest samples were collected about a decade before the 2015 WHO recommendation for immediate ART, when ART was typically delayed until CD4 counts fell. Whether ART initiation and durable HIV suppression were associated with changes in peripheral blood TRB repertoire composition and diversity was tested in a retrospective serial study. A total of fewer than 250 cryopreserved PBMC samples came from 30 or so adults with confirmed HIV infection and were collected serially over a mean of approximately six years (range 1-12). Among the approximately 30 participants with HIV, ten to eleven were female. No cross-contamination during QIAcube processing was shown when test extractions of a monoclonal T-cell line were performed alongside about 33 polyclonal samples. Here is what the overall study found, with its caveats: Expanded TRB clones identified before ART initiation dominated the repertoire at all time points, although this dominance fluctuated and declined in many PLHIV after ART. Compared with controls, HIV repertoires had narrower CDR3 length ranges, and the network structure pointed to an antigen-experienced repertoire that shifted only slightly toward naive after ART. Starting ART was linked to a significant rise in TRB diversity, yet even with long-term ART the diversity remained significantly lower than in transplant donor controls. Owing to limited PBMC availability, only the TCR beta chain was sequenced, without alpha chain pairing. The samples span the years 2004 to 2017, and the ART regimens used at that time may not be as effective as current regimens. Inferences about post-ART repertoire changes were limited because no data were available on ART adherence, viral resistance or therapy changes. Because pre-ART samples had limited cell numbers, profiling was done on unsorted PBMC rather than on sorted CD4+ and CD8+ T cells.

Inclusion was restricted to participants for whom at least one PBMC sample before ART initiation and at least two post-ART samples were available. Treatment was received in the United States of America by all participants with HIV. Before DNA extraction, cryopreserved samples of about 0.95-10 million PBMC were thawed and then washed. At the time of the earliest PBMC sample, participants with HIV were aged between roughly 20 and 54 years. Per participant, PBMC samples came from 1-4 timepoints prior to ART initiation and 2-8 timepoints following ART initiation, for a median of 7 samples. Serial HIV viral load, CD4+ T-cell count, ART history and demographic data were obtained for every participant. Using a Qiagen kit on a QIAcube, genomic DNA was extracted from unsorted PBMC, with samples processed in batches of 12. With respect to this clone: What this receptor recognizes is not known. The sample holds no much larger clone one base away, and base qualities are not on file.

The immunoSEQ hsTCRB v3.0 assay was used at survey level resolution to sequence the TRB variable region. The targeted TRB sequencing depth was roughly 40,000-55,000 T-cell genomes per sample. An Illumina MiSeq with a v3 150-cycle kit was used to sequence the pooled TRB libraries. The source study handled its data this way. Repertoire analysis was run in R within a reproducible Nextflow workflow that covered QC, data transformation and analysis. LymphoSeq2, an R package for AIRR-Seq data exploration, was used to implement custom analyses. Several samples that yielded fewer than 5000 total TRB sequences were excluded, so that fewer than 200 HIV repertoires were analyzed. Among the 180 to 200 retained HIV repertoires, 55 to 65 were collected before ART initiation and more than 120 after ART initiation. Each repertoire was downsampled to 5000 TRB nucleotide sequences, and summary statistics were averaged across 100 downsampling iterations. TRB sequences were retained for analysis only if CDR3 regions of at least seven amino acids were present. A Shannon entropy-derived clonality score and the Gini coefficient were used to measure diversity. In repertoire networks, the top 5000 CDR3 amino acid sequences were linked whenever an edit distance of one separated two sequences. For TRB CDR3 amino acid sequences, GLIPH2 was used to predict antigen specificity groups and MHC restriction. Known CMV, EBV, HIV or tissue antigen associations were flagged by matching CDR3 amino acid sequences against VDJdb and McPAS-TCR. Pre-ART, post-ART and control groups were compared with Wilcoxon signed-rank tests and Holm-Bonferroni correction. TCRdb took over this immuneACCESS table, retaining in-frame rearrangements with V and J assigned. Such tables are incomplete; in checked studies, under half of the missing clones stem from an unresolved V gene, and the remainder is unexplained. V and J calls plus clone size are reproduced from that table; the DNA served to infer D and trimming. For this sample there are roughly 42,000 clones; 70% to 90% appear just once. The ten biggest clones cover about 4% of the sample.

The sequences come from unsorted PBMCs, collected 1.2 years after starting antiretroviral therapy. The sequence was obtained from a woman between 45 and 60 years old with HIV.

In nucleotide form, the sequence is TGCGCCAGCAGCTCCGGACGGACAGGGAGTGGAAACACCATATATTTT. Translated, it gives CASSSGRTGSGNTIYF. The chain is made from TRBV5-1 and TRBJ1-3; 8 of the junction bases match TRBD1. From V the trimming removes 3 bases and from J it removes 3 bases, while the gene matches leave 8 bases of the junction unaccounted for. Its CDR3 holds 16 amino acids, cysteine through phenylalanine. Here the CDR3 DNA is all that survives: 48 bases in frame from base 1. CDR1 and CDR2 are drawn from the germline V gene: SGHRS, YFSETQ.